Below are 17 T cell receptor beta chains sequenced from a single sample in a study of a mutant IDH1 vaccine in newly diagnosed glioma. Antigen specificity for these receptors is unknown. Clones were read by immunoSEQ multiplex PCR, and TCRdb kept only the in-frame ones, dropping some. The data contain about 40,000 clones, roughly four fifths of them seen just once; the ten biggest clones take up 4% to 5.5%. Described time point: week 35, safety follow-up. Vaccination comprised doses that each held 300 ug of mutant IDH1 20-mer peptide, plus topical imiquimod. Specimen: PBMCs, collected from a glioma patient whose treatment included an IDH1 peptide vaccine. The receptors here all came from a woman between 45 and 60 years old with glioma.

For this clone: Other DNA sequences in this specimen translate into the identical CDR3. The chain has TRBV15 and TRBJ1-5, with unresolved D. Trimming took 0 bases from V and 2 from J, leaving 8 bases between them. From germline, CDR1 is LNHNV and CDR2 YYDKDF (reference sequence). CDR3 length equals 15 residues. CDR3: CATSRDPGGNQPQHF. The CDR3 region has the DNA TGTGCCACCAGCAGAGATCCTGGCGGCAATCAGCCCCAGCATTTT.

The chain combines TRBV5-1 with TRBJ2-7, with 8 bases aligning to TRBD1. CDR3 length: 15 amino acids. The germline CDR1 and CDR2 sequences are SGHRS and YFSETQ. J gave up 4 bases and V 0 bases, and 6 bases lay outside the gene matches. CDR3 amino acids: CASSLEPGGRYEQYF. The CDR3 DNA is TGCGCCAGCAGCTTGGAACCAGGGGGCCGTTACGAGCAGTACTTC.

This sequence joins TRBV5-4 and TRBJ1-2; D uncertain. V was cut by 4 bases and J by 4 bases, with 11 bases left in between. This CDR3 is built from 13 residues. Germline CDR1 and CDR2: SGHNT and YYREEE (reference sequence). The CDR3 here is CASSQQTFYGYTF. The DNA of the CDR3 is TGTGCCAGCAGCCAACAGACCTTCTATGGCTACACCTTC.

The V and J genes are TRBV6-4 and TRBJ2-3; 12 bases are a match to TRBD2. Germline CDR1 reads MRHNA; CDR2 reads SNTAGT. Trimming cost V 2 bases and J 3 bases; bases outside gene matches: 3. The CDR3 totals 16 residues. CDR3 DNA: TGTGCCAGCAGTGACCGGACTAGCGGGGAAACAGATACGCAGTATTTT. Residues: CASSDRTSGETDTQYF.

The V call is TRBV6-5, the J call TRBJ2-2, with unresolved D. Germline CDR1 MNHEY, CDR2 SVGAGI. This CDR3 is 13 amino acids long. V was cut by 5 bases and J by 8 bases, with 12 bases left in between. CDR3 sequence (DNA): TGTGCCAGCAGTCGCGCATCGACTGGGGAGCTGTTTTTT. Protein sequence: CASSRASTGELFF.

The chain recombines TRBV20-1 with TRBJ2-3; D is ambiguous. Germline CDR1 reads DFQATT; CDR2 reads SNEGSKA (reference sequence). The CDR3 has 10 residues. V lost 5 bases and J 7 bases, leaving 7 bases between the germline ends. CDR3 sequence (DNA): TGCAGTGCTCATTCCTATACGCAGTATTTT. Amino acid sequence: CSAHSYTQYF.

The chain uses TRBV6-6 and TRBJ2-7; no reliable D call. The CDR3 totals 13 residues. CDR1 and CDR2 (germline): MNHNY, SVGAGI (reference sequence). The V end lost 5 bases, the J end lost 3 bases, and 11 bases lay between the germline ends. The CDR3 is CASSQTGIYEQYF. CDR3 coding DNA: TGTGCCAGCAGTCAGACCGGAATCTACGAGCAGTACTTC.

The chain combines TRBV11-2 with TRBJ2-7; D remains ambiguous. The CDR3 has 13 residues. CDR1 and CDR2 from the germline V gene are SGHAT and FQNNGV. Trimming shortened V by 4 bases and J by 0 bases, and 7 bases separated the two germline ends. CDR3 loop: CASSSGSSYEQYF. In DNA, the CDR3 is TGTGCCAGCAGCTCAGGTTCCTCCTACGAGCAGTACTTC.

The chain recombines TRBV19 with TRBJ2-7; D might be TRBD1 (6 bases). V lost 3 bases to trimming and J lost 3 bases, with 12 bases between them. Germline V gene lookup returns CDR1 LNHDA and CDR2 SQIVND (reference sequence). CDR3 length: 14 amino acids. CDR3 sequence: CASSMLGAVYEQYF. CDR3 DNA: TGTGCCAGTAGTATGTTGGGGGCAGTCTACGAGCAGTACTTC.

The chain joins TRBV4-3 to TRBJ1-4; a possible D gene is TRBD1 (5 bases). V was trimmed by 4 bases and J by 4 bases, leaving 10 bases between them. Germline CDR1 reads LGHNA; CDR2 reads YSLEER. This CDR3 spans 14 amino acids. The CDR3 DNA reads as TGCGCCAGCAGCCCCGGCAGGGTTAATGAAAAACTGTTTTTT. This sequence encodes CASSPGRVNEKLFF.

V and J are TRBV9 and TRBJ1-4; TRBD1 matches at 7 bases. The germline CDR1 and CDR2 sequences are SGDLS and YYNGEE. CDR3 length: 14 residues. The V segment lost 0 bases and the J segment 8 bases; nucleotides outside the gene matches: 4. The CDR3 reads CASSVAGGEEKLFF. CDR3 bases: TGTGCCAGCAGCGTAGCAGGGGGGGAAGAAAAACTGTTTTTT.

The CDR3 DNA is TGCAGCGTTTCAAAGGGGAACTATGGCTACACCTTC. Amino acid sequence: CSVSKGNYGYTF. This chain links TRBV29-1 with TRBJ1-2; perhaps TRBD1 as D (5 bases). Trimming pared 5 bases from V and 2 bases from J, leaving 9 bases between. Looked up from germline, CDR1 is SQVTM and CDR2 is ANQGSEA. The CDR3 is made up of 12 amino acids. Looking up the rest from reference TRBV29-1 and TRBJ1-2 gives the full variable domain: SAVISQKPSRDICQRGTSLTIQCQVDSQVTMMFWYRQQPGQSLTLIATANQGSEATYESGFVIDKFPISRPNLTFSTLTVSNMSPEDSSIYLCSVSKGNYGYTFGSGTRLTVV.

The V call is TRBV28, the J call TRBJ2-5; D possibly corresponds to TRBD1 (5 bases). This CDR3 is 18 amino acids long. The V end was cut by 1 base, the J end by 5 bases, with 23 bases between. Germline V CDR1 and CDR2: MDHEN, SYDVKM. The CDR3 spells CASSLYRSPDRSGETQYF. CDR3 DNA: TGTGCCAGCAGTTTATATCGGAGTCCGGACCGCTCAGGGGAGACCCAGTACTTC.

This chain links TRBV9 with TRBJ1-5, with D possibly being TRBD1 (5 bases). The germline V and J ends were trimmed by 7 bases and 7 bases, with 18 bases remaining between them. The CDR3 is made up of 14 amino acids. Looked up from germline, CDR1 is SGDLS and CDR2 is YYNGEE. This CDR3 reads CASGGGGEGQPQHF. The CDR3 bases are TGTGCCAGCGGGGGTGGGGGTGAGGGACAGCCCCAGCATTTT. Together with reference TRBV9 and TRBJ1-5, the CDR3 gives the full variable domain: DSGVTQTPKHLITATGQRVTLRCSPRSGDLSVYWYQQSLDQGLQFLIQYYNGEERAKGNILERFSAQQFPDLHSELNLSSLELGDSALYFCASGGGGEGQPQHFGDGTRLSIL.

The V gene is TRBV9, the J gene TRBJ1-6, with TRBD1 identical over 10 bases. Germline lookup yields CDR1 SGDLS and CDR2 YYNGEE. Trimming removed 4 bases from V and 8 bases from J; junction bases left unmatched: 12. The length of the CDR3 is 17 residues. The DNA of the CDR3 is TGTGCCAGCAGCCCAGGACAGGGGGGTTTGGTATATTCACCCCTCCACTTT. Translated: CASSPGQGGLVYSPLHF. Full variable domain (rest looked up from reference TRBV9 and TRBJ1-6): DSGVTQTPKHLITATGQRVTLRCSPRSGDLSVYWYQQSLDQGLQFLIQYYNGEERAKGNILERFSAQQFPDLHSELNLSSLELGDSALYFCASSPGQGGLVYSPLHFGNGTRLTVT.

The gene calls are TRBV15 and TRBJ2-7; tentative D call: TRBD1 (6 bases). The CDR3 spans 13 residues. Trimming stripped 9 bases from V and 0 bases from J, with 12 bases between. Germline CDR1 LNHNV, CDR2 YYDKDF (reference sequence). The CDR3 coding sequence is TGTGCCACAGGACAGTCTGGCTCCTACGAGCAGTACTTC. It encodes CATGQSGSYEQYF.

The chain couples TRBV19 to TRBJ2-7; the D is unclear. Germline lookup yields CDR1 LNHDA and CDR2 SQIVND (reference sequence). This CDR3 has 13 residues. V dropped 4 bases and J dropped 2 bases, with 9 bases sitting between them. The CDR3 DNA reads TGTGCCAGTAGTAAGGGCAGTACCTACGAGCAGTACTTC. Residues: CASSKGSTYEQYF. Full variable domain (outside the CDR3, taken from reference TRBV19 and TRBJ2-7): DGGITQSPKYLFRKEGQNVTLSCEQNLNHDAMYWYRQDPGQGLRLIYYSQIVNDFQKGDIAEGYSVSREKKESFPLTVTSAQKNPTAFYLCASSKGSTYEQYFGPGTRLTVT.